The 14 T cell receptor beta chains below all came from one sample that was sequenced in a study of blood T cell repertoires in COVID-19. Libraries were prepared by immunoSEQ multiplex PCR; TCRdb keeps only in-frame clonotypes and omits some of them. The table lists roughly 160,000 clones, roughly 87% of them singletons. Sequencing input: PBMCs or T cells enriched from blood (not recorded which). The receptors come from a man over 45 who had recovered from COVID-19.

This rearrangement joins TRBV5-1 to TRBJ2-3; 15 bases agree with TRBD2. Germline V CDR1 and CDR2: SGHRS, YFSETQ. CDR3 length: 18 residues. V gave up 4 bases and J gave up 0 bases; unmatched junction bases: 6. CDR3 loop: CASSRGLAGGTSTDTQYF. The DNA of the CDR3 is TGCGCCAGCAGCCGAGGACTAGCGGGGGGGACTAGCACAGATACGCAGTATTTT.

The rearrangement uses TRBV28 and TRBJ2-2, with D possibly TRBD1 on 5 matching bases. Germline V gene data show CDR1 as MDHEN and CDR2 as SYDVKM. This CDR3 contains 15 residues. The V end was cut by 4 bases, the J end by 6 bases, with 15 bases between. CDR3 sequence: CASSYSTGLAGELFF. The CDR3 coding sequence is TGTGCCAGCAGTTATTCTACAGGATTAGCCGGGGAGCTGTTTTTT.

The V call is TRBV2, the J call TRBJ2-7; 8 bases line up with TRBD1. Per the germline V gene, CDR1 is SNHLY and CDR2 is FYNNEI. This CDR3 is 18 amino acids long. The trim removed 4 bases at V and 4 bases at J, leaving 18 bases unmatched. DNA of the CDR3: TGTGCCAGCAGTGGGCAGGGGGCTCGAACAAAGGCCGAATACGAGCAGTACTTC. It specifies CASSGQGARTKAEYEQYF.

In regard to this clone: At one end, the junction sequence differs from germline, possibly due to a read error. V gene TRBV7-2 combines with J gene TRBJ2-5, with 9 bases identical to TRBD1. Germline CDR1 is SGHTA and CDR2 is FQGNSA. The CDR3 spans 14 residues. DNA for the CDR3: TGTGCCAGCAGCTTACGTGCGGGACAGGGATCCGTGGACTTC. Its protein product is CASSLRAGQGSVDF.

At least ten counts were recorded for this clone. The genes are TRBV5-4 and TRBJ2-2; D not certain. Between the trimmed V and J ends, which lost 1 base and 3 bases, there was a span of 4 bases. The CDR3 is 13 amino acids. From germline, CDR1 is SGHNT and CDR2 YYREEE (reference sequence). The CDR3 region has the DNA TGTGCCAGCAGCTTGCGGGACACCGGGGAGCTGTTTTTT. This translates into CASSLRDTGELFF. Together with reference TRBV5-4 and TRBJ2-2, the CDR3 gives the full variable domain: ETGVTQSPTHLIKTRGQQVTLRCSSQSGHNTVSWYQQALGQGPQFIFQYYREEENGRGNFPPRFSGLQFPNYSSELNVNALELDDSALYLCASSLRDTGELFFGEGSRLTVL.

The J gene is TRBJ1-1, the V gene TRBV9, with 7 bases matching TRBD1. Germline loops: CDR1 SGDLS, CDR2 YYNGEE. This CDR3 is built from 14 residues. The J segment lost 2 bases and the V segment lost 3 bases, leaving 4 bases of the junction unmatched. The CDR3 DNA sequence: TGTGCCAGCAGCGAGGGGACAGCTAACACTGAAGCTTTCTTT. It is translated as CASSEGTANTEAFF.

The chain recombines TRBV5-6 with TRBJ1-5; D unresolved. The CDR3 contains 14 residues. In germline, CDR1 is SGHDT, CDR2 YYEEEE. V was pared by 0 bases and J by 2 bases, with 6 bases between. In DNA form, the CDR3 reads TGTGCCAGCAGCTTGGCTGGAGGCAATCAGCCCCAGCATTTT. It is translated as CASSLAGGNQPQHF.

V is TRBV2 and J is TRBJ1-5; 12 nucleotides agree with TRBD1. The ends lost 6 bases at V and 7 bases at J; junction bases unmatched: 4. Germline assignment: CDR1 SNHLY and CDR2 FYNNEI. This CDR3 spans 14 amino acids. This CDR3 is CASRGTGGEQPQHF. The CDR3 bases are TGTGCCAGCAGGGGGACAGGGGGCGAACAGCCCCAGCATTTT.

In DNA, the CDR3 is TGTGCCAGCAGCCAAGGCGGGGTTTACTATGGCTACACCTTC. Residues: CASSQGGVYYGYTF. This chain uses TRBV3-1 (or the pseudogene TRBV3-2) with TRBJ1-2, with unresolved D. V lost 1 base and J lost 3, with 9 bases in between. The CDR3 totals 14 residues. Germline assignment: CDR1 LGHDT and CDR2 YNNKEL (reference sequence).

V gene TRBV25-1 combines with J gene TRBJ2-1, with D maybe TRBD2 (5 bases). The CDR3 is made up of 13 amino acids. Germline CDR1 MGHDK, CDR2 SYGVNS. The V gene lost 2 bases and the J gene lost 7 bases, with 9 bases spanning the gap. The CDR3 DNA is TGTGCCAGCAGTGAACCGGGGAGAAATGAGCAGTTCTTC. It is translated as CASSEPGRNEQFF.

The chain employs TRBV10-2 and TRBJ1-1; the D gene is possibly TRBD1 (6 bases). The V end was cut by 2 bases, the J end by 3 bases, with 13 bases between. Per the germline V gene, CDR1 is WSHSY and CDR2 is SAAADI. The CDR3 has 15 residues. The CDR3 is CASSEAPGAYTEAFF. The CDR3 region has the DNA TGCGCCAGCAGTGAGGCTCCAGGGGCGTACACTGAAGCTTTCTTT.

CDR3 sequence: CACRQSSTDTQYF. As DNA, the CDR3 is TGTGCCTGTAGACAGTCTAGCACAGATACGCAGTATTTT. V usage is TRBV6-5 and J usage is TRBJ2-3; a weak D match, TRBD1 (5 bases). The CDR3 has 13 residues. Germline V gene data show CDR1 as MNHEY and CDR2 as SVGAGI. The germline V and J ends were trimmed by 11 bases and 0 bases, with 12 bases remaining between them.

This clone was seen a single time. The CDR3 sequence: CASSWPGGGYTF. For the CDR3, the DNA is TGTGCCAGCAGTTGGCCAGGGGGCGGCTACACCTTC. The rearrangement uses TRBV28 and TRBJ1-2, with 8 bases aligning to TRBD1. Germline V lookup: CDR1 MDHEN, CDR2 SYDVKM. CDR3 length: 12 amino acids. Unmatched junction bases numbered 3, after V lost 4 bases and J lost 8 bases.

The chain joins TRBV9 to TRBJ2-3; tentative D call: TRBD2 (5 bases). Trimming removed 4 bases at V and 0 bases at J, with 9 bases between. This CDR3 is 14 amino acids long. The germline V gene has CDR1 SGDLS and CDR2 YYNGEE. The CDR3 nucleotides read TGTGCCAGCAGCAGCGGCCCTAGCACAGATACGCAGTATTTT. Its translation: CASSSGPSTDTQYF.